Shown below are 26 T cell receptor beta chains from a single sample sequenced in a study of T cells after yellow fever vaccination. TCRdb redid the calling of the 5' RACE reads with MiXCR, one entry per CDR3 protein. The data contain 510,000 or so distinct CDR3 sequences, 15% to 20% of them singletons. The material was PBMCs, obtained 15 days after the yellow fever booster vaccination. All receptors derive from a man in his thirties or forties who received the YFV17D yellow fever vaccine.

This chain links TRBV5-5 with TRBJ1-5; 12 bases align to TRBD1. CDR1 and CDR2 from the germline V gene are SGHKS and YYEKEE (reference sequence). The CDR3 spans 17 residues. The junction had 4 bases not matched to a gene; V was cut back by 1 base and J by 2 bases. DNA for the CDR3: TGTGCCAGCAGCTTGTTCGGGGACAGGGGGCGCAATCAGCCCCAGCATTTT. Residues: CASSLFGDRGRNQPQHF. The whole variable domain, remainder taken from reference TRBV5-5 and TRBJ1-5, is DAGVTQSPTHLIKTRGQQVTLRCSPISGHKSVSWYQQVLGQGPQFIFQYYEKEERGRGNFPDRFSARQFPNYSSELNVNALLLGDSALYLCASSLFGDRGRNQPQHFGDGTRLSIL.

This clonotype was seen repeatedly, ten times or more. The rearrangement uses TRBV20-1 and TRBJ1-2; no clear D gene. CDR3 length: 15 residues. V lost 0 bases to trimming and J lost 8 bases, with 19 bases between them. Germline V CDR1 and CDR2: DFQATT, SNEGSKA (reference sequence). The CDR3 loop reads CSAREPGIETGGYTF. CDR3 nucleotide sequence: TGCAGTGCTAGAGAGCCCGGAATTGAAACGGGGGGCTACACCTTC.

The rearrangement links TRBV5-1 to TRBJ2-3, with a possible D match to TRBD2 (6 bases). Trimming took off 2 bases at V and 3 bases at J, with 10 bases between the two ends. The V gene's germline CDR1 is SGHRS and CDR2 YFSETQ. The CDR3 sequence is 14 residues long. The CDR3 sequence is CASSFGGMTDTQYF. Written as DNA, the CDR3 is TGCGCCAGCAGCTTCGGCGGGATGACAGATACGCAGTATTTT.

The rearrangement links TRBV5-4 to TRBJ1-1, with 10 bases aligning to TRBD1. V was clipped by 4 bases and J by 3 bases; unmatched bases: 6. Per germline, CDR1 SGHNT and CDR2 YYREEE (reference sequence). There are 15 residues in the CDR3. For the CDR3, the DNA is TGTGCCAGCAGCAGACAGGGGGCGTCGTACACTGAAGCTTTCTTT. Residues: CASSRQGASYTEAFF.

The V gene is TRBV12-3 or TRBV12-4, the J gene TRBJ2-7; 8 bases match TRBD2. This CDR3 contains 15 residues. The V gene end was trimmed by 6 bases and the J gene end by 3 bases; junction bases not matched to a gene: 10. The CDR3 is CASRPSGRKVYEQYF. The CDR3 DNA is TGTGCCAGCAGGCCCAGCGGGAGAAAAGTCTACGAGCAGTACTTC.

The sample holds a few counts of this clonotype. The CDR3 here is CASRGQVGGQYF. The DNA of the CDR3 is TGTGCCAGCAGGGGACAGGTCGGGGGCCAGTACTTC. The chain couples TRBV6-2 or TRBV6-3 to TRBJ2-5, with 8 bases aligning to TRBD1. The V segment lost 6 bases and the J segment 10 bases; nucleotides outside the gene matches: 7. There are 12 residues in the CDR3. The germline gives CDR1 MNHEY, CDR2 SVGEGT.

This clonotype was found a few times. The chain couples TRBV6-2 or TRBV6-3 to TRBJ2-7; 8 nucleotides agree with TRBD2. This CDR3 has 15 amino acids. Germline trimming cut 6 bases from V and 0 bases from J; bases unmatched to any gene: 7. Germline CDR1 reads MNHEY; CDR2 reads SVGEGT. In nucleotides, the CDR3 is TGTGCCAGCAGATCACGGGGGGGCAGCTCCTACGAGCAGTACTTC. Translation: CASRSRGGSSYEQYF.

This chain links TRBV9 with TRBJ2-5, with D possibly TRBD2 on 5 matching bases. The CDR3 loop spans 15 amino acids. V was clipped by 4 bases and J by 4 bases, with 17 bases between them. The germline gives CDR1 SGDLS, CDR2 YYNGEE. DNA of the CDR3: TGTGCCAGCAGCCCCCAGACGGGGTCAGGAGAGACCCAGTACTTC. Amino acids: CASSPQTGSGETQYF.

This clonotype was seen a few times. The chain is built from TRBV27 and TRBJ2-5; 9 nucleotides agree with TRBD2. J gave up 4 bases and V 5 bases, and 5 bases lay outside the gene matches. Germline V lookup: CDR1 MNHEY, CDR2 SMNVEV (reference sequence). The CDR3 extends over 14 amino acids. The CDR3: CASSIAGVGETQYF. CDR3 DNA sequence: TGTGCCAGCAGTATAGCGGGAGTGGGAGAGACCCAGTACTTC.

The V call is TRBV29-1, the J call TRBJ2-1; D gene unclear. Germline-derived CDR1 and CDR2 are SQVTM and ANQGSEA. The germline V and J ends were trimmed by 3 bases and 6 bases, with 15 bases remaining between them. This CDR3 contains 14 residues. Here the CDR3 reads CSVESGYPSNEQFF. The CDR3 DNA reads TGCAGCGTTGAGTCCGGGTACCCTTCCAATGAGCAGTTCTTC.

This chain connects TRBV29-1 to TRBJ2-5; D may be TRBD1 or TRBD2 (5 bases each). Germline V gene lookup returns CDR1 SQVTM and CDR2 ANQGSEA. CDR3 length: 13 residues. The CDR3 here is CRTSEGCQETQYF. In DNA, the CDR3 is TGCAGAACTTCCGAGGGGTGCCAAGAGACCCAGTACTTC.

The genes are TRBV20-1 and TRBJ1-6; D may be TRBD1 (5 bases). The germline CDR1 and CDR2 sequences are DFQATT and SNEGSKA (reference sequence). The CDR3 runs to 17 residues. Trimming cost V 2 bases and J 0 bases, with 14 bases left between them. CDR3 sequence (DNA): TGCAGTGCTAGACTGGGACGCAAAAGCTCCTATAATTCACCCCTCCACTTT. It specifies CSARLGRKSSYNSPLHF.

This rearrangement joins TRBV6-1 to TRBJ2-2; 12 positions agree with TRBD2. V trimming: 4 bases; J trimming: 3 bases; junction bases outside the gene matches: 6. Germline V gene data show CDR1 as MNHNS and CDR2 as SASEGT. The CDR3 length is 17 residues. CDR3 sequence reads: CASSARLAGVDTGELFF. The CDR3 region has the DNA TGTGCCAGCAGTGCCCGACTAGCGGGAGTCGACACCGGGGAGCTGTTTTTT.

This clonotype showed up just a few times. J is TRBJ2-7 and V is TRBV5-1; 10 positions agree with TRBD1. J was trimmed by 1 base and V by 7 bases; bases with no gene match: 8. The CDR3 is 15 residues long. The germline V gene has CDR1 SGHRS and CDR2 YFSETQ. CDR3 coding DNA: TGCGCCAGCTTTACCCGGGACAGGGGTTCCTACGAGCAGTACTTC. Amino acid sequence: CASFTRDRGSYEQYF.

A few counts support this clonotype. V is TRBV30 and J is TRBJ2-2; possibly TRBD2 for D (6 bases). CDR3 length: 14 amino acids. Germline loops: CDR1 GTSNPN, CDR2 SVGIG (reference sequence). V lost 2 bases and J lost 6, with 13 bases in between. The CDR3 nucleotides read TGTGCCTGGAGTCCCGGGGGATCGGCCGGGGAGCTGTTTTTT. Protein product: CAWSPGGSAGELFF.

The chain combines TRBV7-9 with TRBJ2-1; TRBD1 matches at 8 bases. Germline V gene sequence: CDR1 SEHNR, CDR2 FQNEAQ (reference sequence). After removal of 4 bases from V and 0 bases from J, the junction contained 5 bases not matched to a gene. There are 16 residues in the CDR3. CDR3 in amino acids: CASSSHRGSSYNEQFF. DNA for the CDR3: TGTGCCAGCAGCTCCCACAGGGGGAGCTCCTACAATGAGCAGTTCTTC.

The rearrangement links TRBV6-5 to TRBJ2-7, with TRBD2 as a possible D gene (6 bases). V gave up 2 bases and J gave up 3 bases, with 8 bases separating them. The CDR3 is made up of 13 amino acids. Germline loops: CDR1 MNHEY, CDR2 SVGAGI. The CDR3 region has the DNA TGTGCCAGCAGTTACGGCGGGAACTACGAGCAGTACTTC. This sequence encodes CASSYGGNYEQYF.

In its sample, this clonotype was seen many times. The chain has TRBV5-1 and TRBJ2-3; 7 nucleotides line up with TRBD1. The V gene end was trimmed by 5 bases and the J gene end by 5 bases; junction bases not matched to a gene: 5. Germline loops: CDR1 SGHRS, CDR2 YFSETQ. The CDR3 consists of 13 residues. CDR3 residues: CASSRQGQDTQYF. The DNA for the CDR3 is TGCGCCAGCAGTAGACAGGGCCAAGATACGCAGTATTTT.

This clonotype was observed a handful of times. This chain joins TRBV5-1 and TRBJ2-2, with D possibly matching TRBD1 (5 bases). Trimming removed 4 bases at V and 1 base at J, with 11 bases between. Germline CDR1 SGHRS, CDR2 YFSETQ. The CDR3 contains 15 residues. In DNA form, the CDR3 reads TGCGCCAGCAGCGCCGGACACCAGAACACCGGGGAGCTGTTTTTT. The encoded protein is CASSAGHQNTGELFF.

The chain has TRBV15 and TRBJ2-3, with 9 positions matching TRBD2. The CDR3 is 14 residues long. V was pared by 5 bases and J by 5 bases, with 5 bases of the junction left unmatched. CDR1 is LNHNV, CDR2 YYDKDF, per germline (reference sequence). DNA for the CDR3: TGTGCCACCAGCGAAGCGGGAGGAGTAGATACGCAGTATTTT. Amino acids: CATSEAGGVDTQYF. Looking up the rest from reference TRBV15 and TRBJ2-3 gives the full variable domain: DAMVIQNPRYQVTQFGKPVTLSCSQTLNHNVMYWYQQKSSQAPKLLFHYYDKDFNNEADTPDNFQSRRPNTSFCFLDIRSPGLGDTAMYLCATSEAGGVDTQYFGPGTRLTVL.

The rearrangement links TRBV4-3 to TRBJ2-2; D possibly corresponds to TRBD2 (5 bases). V was pared by 2 bases and J by 1 base, with 8 bases between. The CDR3 runs 15 residues. Looked up from germline, CDR1 is LGHNA and CDR2 is YSLEER. The CDR3 sequence: CASSQRLLNTGELFF. Written as DNA, the CDR3 is TGCGCCAGCAGCCAAAGACTATTGAACACCGGGGAGCTGTTTTTT.

This chain connects TRBV2 to TRBJ2-5, with 14 bases fitting TRBD2. J was trimmed by 6 bases and V by 6 bases; bases with no gene match: 6. This CDR3 region has 15 residues. In germline, CDR1 is SNHLY, CDR2 FYNNEI. The CDR3 sequence is CASRGLAGDGKTQYF. The CDR3 DNA sequence: TGTGCCAGCAGGGGACTAGCGGGAGACGGAAAGACCCAGTACTTC.

This chain joins TRBV6-5 and TRBJ1-2; D is possibly TRBD1 (5 bases). Deletions cut 1 base from V and 7 bases from J, with 13 bases between. The CDR3 covers 14 residues. Germline CDR1 MNHEY, CDR2 SVGAGI. CDR3 loop: CASSYWGQGGGYTF. The CDR3 DNA reads as TGTGCCAGCAGTTACTGGGGCCAGGGAGGTGGCTACACCTTC.

V usage is TRBV6-1 and J usage is TRBJ2-5; 9 bases map to TRBD1. The junction had 15 bases not matched to a gene; V was cut back by 6 bases and J by 4 bases. The length of the CDR3 is 17 residues. Germline values: CDR1 MNHNS, CDR2 SASEGT. DNA of the CDR3: TGTGCCAGCAGCCACCTCCCGGGACAGGGATTTCGAGAGACCCAGTACTTC. Its protein is CASSHLPGQGFRETQYF.

There are a few counts of this clonotype. The rearrangement links TRBV7-2 to TRBJ2-1; no definite D call. Germline CDR1 SGHTA, CDR2 FQGNSA. Trimming shortened V by 2 bases and J by 14 bases, and 10 bases separated the two germline ends. The CDR3 length is 11 residues. The CDR3 DNA reads TGTGCCAGCAGCTTATCCCTCAGTAAGTTCTTC. Translating gives CASSLSLSKFF. The variable domain in full, completed from reference TRBV7-2 and TRBJ2-1, reads GAGVSQSPSNKVTEKGKDVELRCDPISGHTALYWYRQSLGQGLEFLIYFQGNSAPDKSGLPSDRFSAERTGGSVSTLTIQRTQQEDSAVYLCASSLSLSKFFGPGTRLTVL.

This clonotype has only a few counts. CDR3 in DNA: TGCAGTGCTAGGCGGGAGGAAGAGACCCAGTACTTC. Its protein product is CSARREEETQYF. The genes are TRBV20-1 and TRBJ2-5; 8 nucleotides match TRBD2. The ends lost 3 bases at V and 3 bases at J; junction bases unmatched: 0. CDR3 size: 12 residues. Germline lookup yields CDR1 DFQATT and CDR2 SNEGSKA (reference sequence).